This entry lists 30 T cell receptor beta chains sequenced from one sample in a study of blood T cell repertoires in COVID-19. Profiling relied on immunoSEQ multiplex PCR, and the TCRdb table lists in-frame clones only, not all of them. The profile shows roughly 120,000 clones, about three quarters of them singletons. Material for sequencing was peripheral blood. The source of these receptors is a man between 70 and 80 years old with acute or convalescent COVID-19.

The chain uses TRBV7-3 and TRBJ1-2, with a weak D call TRBD1 (5 bases). The germline V gene encodes CDR1 SGHTA and CDR2 FQGTGA. The CDR3 loop spans 14 amino acids. V gave up 3 bases and J gave up 7 bases, with 15 bases separating them. This CDR3 reads CASSFGQGVGGYTF. The CDR3 DNA reads TGTGCCAGCAGCTTTGGGCAGGGTGTAGGTGGCTACACCTTC.

CDR3 bases: TGTGCCAGCAGCTTGGGGGGACAGGGTCATGAAAAACTGTTTTTT. This encodes CASSLGGQGHEKLFF. This rearrangement joins TRBV5-8 to TRBJ1-4, with TRBD1 identical over 9 bases. V dropped 0 bases and J dropped 6; count of bases not matched to a gene: 3. Per the germline V gene, CDR1 is SGHTS and CDR2 is YDEGEE. CDR3 length: 15 amino acids.

This chain uses TRBV6-6 with TRBJ2-6, with D possibly being TRBD2 (6 bases). The CDR3 is 15 amino acids. CDR1 is MNHNY, CDR2 SVGAGI, per germline (reference sequence). V gave up 7 bases and J gave up 1 base, with 11 bases separating them. CDR3 loop: CASNLGGSGANVLTF. The CDR3 coding sequence is TGTGCCAGCAATTTGGGGGGATCTGGGGCCAACGTCCTGACTTTC.

J is TRBJ2-7 and V is TRBV28; tentatively, D is TRBD1 (6 bases). This CDR3 has 11 amino acids. Germline loops: CDR1 MDHEN, CDR2 SYDVKM. Trimming stripped 5 bases from V and 6 bases from J, with 8 bases between. Here the CDR3 reads CASSLGGEQYF. DNA for the CDR3: TGTGCCAGCAGTCTAGGGGGCGAGCAGTACTTC.

The table lists this clone with a few counts. The J gene is TRBJ2-7, the V gene TRBV19, with 8 bases that match TRBD1. V shed 4 bases, J shed 3 bases, and the junction held 8 bases outside the gene matches. CDR3 size: 15 residues. Looked up from germline, CDR1 is LNHDA and CDR2 is SQIVND (reference sequence). CDR3 sequence: CASSKQGEGVYEQYF. The CDR3 region has the DNA TGTGCCAGTAGTAAACAGGGGGAAGGGGTCTACGAGCAGTACTTC.

The J gene is TRBJ2-1, the V gene TRBV2; the match to TRBD2 covers 11 bases. CDR3 length: 15 amino acids. V lost 6 bases, J lost 5 bases, and 6 bases stayed unmatched. Germline assignment: CDR1 SNHLY and CDR2 FYNNEI. The CDR3 here is CASRAGTSGNNEQFF. The CDR3 bases are TGTGCCAGCAGAGCCGGGACTAGCGGTAACAATGAGCAGTTCTTC. The full variable domain, with the rest looked up from reference TRBV2 and TRBJ2-1, is EPEVTQTPSHQVTQMGQEVILRCVPISNHLYFYWYRQILGQKVEFLVSFYNNEISEKSEIFDDQFSVERPDGSNFTLKIRSTKLEDSAMYFCASRAGTSGNNEQFFGPGTRLTVL.

J is TRBJ2-2 and V is TRBV4-3; 8 bases align to TRBD1. CDR3 length: 15 amino acids. Germline V gives CDR1 LGHNA, CDR2 YSLEER. Unmatched junction bases numbered 6, after V lost 4 bases and J lost 5 bases. The CDR3 spells CASSLWQGATGELFF. CDR3 nucleotides: TGCGCCAGCAGCCTATGGCAGGGGGCGACCGGGGAGCTGTTTTTT.

This chain connects TRBV28 to TRBJ2-1; D may be TRBD2 (6 bases). CDR1 is MDHEN, CDR2 SYDVKM, per germline. CDR3 length: 13 residues. The V end lost 7 bases, the J end lost 2 bases, and 9 bases lay between the germline ends. The CDR3 region is CASISGTYNEQFF. CDR3 DNA: TGTGCCAGCATTAGCGGAACCTACAATGAGCAGTTCTTC.

This clone was detected once. This sequence joins TRBV11-2 and TRBJ1-2; D not certain. The CDR3 sequence is 15 residues long. From germline, CDR1 is SGHAT and CDR2 FQNNGV. V lost 0 bases and J lost 4, with 12 bases in between. DNA of the CDR3: TGTGCCAGCAGCTTAGATGGGCCAGTATCCTATGGCTACACCTTC. Translating gives CASSLDGPVSYGYTF.

This clone turned up a few times. The chain has TRBV15 and TRBJ2-1, with D possibly TRBD2 on 6 matching bases. The CDR3 is 15 residues long. Germline V lookup: CDR1 LNHNV, CDR2 YYDKDF (reference sequence). The V and J ends lost 3 bases and 2 bases respectively, with 11 bases between them. The CDR3 DNA follows: TGTGCCACCAGCAGGATGCCGGGAGCCTACAATGAGCAGTTCTTC. It codes for CATSRMPGAYNEQFF.

This clone was picked up a small number of times. This chain links TRBV5-1 with TRBJ1-2; the D gene is possibly TRBD1 (5 bases). The CDR3 length is 14 residues. The V end was cut by 1 base, the J end by 2 bases, with 9 bases between. Germline lookup yields CDR1 SGHRS and CDR2 YFSETQ. The CDR3 is CASSLRGENYGYTF. In DNA, the CDR3 is TGCGCCAGCAGCTTGCGGGGGGAGAACTATGGCTACACCTTC.

The rearrangement uses TRBV18 and TRBJ1-3; 8 nucleotides match TRBD1. Germline CDR1 and CDR2: KGHSH and LQKENI. J lost 2 bases, V lost 2 bases, and 11 bases had no gene match. There are 18 residues in the CDR3. This CDR3 reads CASSPTPGQDLPGNTIYF. DNA for the CDR3: TGTGCCAGCTCACCAACACCGGGACAGGATCTCCCTGGAAACACCATATATTTT.

The table lists this clone with a few counts. The chain employs TRBV6-2 or TRBV6-3 and TRBJ1-6, with D tentatively TRBD1 (6 bases). With 5 bases removed from V and 9 bases from J, the gap between germline ends came to 23 bases. The CDR3 runs 17 residues. Germline V lookup: CDR1 MNHEY, CDR2 SVGEGT. CDR3 residues: CASSHTLQGLEISPLHF. CDR3 DNA: TGTGCCAGCAGTCACACGCTTCAGGGGTTGGAAATTTCACCCCTCCACTTT.

The V gene is TRBV12-3 or TRBV12-4, the J gene TRBJ1-1, with 8 positions matching TRBD1. The CDR3 has 13 amino acids. V lost 4 bases to trimming and J lost 10 bases; unmatched junction nucleotides: 8. CDR3: CASSSPDRVAAFF. For the CDR3, the DNA is TGTGCCAGCAGTTCCCCGGACAGGGTCGCAGCTTTCTTT.

V gene TRBV29-1 combines with J gene TRBJ1-1; 9 nucleotides match TRBD1. The CDR3 consists of 13 residues. With 6 bases clipped from V and 7 bases from J, the junction kept 9 bases outside the gene matches. Germline V gene sequence: CDR1 SQVTM, CDR2 ANQGSEA. CDR3 DNA sequence: TGCAGCGTCCCGGGACAGGGTTTCGGTGAAGCTTTCTTT. It yields the protein CSVPGQGFGEAFF.

This chain joins TRBV6-5 and TRBJ2-7; tentatively, D is TRBD2 (6 bases). The CDR3 consists of 16 residues. With 2 bases removed from V and 0 bases from J, the gap between germline ends came to 14 bases. The germline V gene has CDR1 MNHEY and CDR2 SVGAGI. The DNA for the CDR3 is TGTGCCAGCAGTTACCGAGGGACTCCGAGCTCCTACGAGCAGTACTTC. Encoded protein: CASSYRGTPSSYEQYF.

The V and J genes are TRBV19 and TRBJ1-4; D is perhaps TRBD1 (6 bases). V gave up 3 bases and J gave up 0 bases, with 14 bases separating them. Germline V gene lookup returns CDR1 LNHDA and CDR2 SQIVND (reference sequence). This CDR3 contains 17 residues. CDR3 protein: CASSMRTRGTTNEKLFF. The CDR3 nucleotides read TGTGCCAGTAGTATGCGGACAAGGGGGACAACTAATGAAAAACTGTTTTTT.

V is TRBV28 and J is TRBJ1-3, with 9 bases matching TRBD1. This CDR3 spans 15 amino acids. V shed 4 bases, J shed 4 bases, and the junction held 5 bases outside the gene matches. Germline-derived CDR1 and CDR2 are MDHEN and SYDVKM. The CDR3 sequence: CASSSQGAQGNTIYF. The CDR3 DNA follows: TGTGCCAGCAGTTCACAGGGGGCGCAGGGAAACACCATATATTTT.

To note about this clone: It is unclear where the CDR3 begins or ends on the DNA, so no DNA is shown, and the CDR3 is as TCRdb lists it. The chain has TRBV28 and TRBJ1-5. The CDR3 region is 13 residues in length, termini included. Germline-derived CDR1 and CDR2 are MDHEN and SYDVKM. This chain's CDR3 is CASSFWRGQPQHF.

The CDR3 is CASKTGLNTEAFF. The CDR3 bases are TGTGCCAGCAAGACAGGTTTGAACACTGAAGCTTTCTTT. V is TRBV2 and J is TRBJ1-1, with a possible D match to TRBD1 (6 bases). Trimming pared 7 bases from V and 0 bases from J, leaving 9 bases between. This CDR3 has 13 residues. Germline-derived CDR1 and CDR2 are SNHLY and FYNNEI.

The CDR3 loop reads CASGRGNQPQHF. The CDR3 nucleotides read TGTGCCAGCGGGAGGGGCAATCAGCCCCAGCATTTT. The chain couples TRBV2 to TRBJ1-5; no clear D gene. Trimming left V 8 bases short and J 2 bases short, with 7 bases between. The V gene's germline CDR1 is SNHLY and CDR2 FYNNEI. This CDR3 is built from 12 residues.

The J gene is TRBJ2-1, the V gene TRBV9; D is perhaps TRBD2 (6 bases). The CDR3 contains 19 residues. Germline CDR1 SGDLS, CDR2 YYNGEE. V shed 4 bases and J shed 0 bases, with 23 bases lying between them. This CDR3 is CASSRGLGRAISSYNEQFF. The CDR3 nucleotides are TGTGCCAGCAGCCGGGGACTCGGGCGGGCCATTAGCTCCTACAATGAGCAGTTCTTC.

The chain is built from TRBV7-2 and TRBJ1-4, with D possibly TRBD1 on 6 matching bases. The length of the CDR3 is 14 residues. Germline V CDR1 and CDR2: SGHTA, FQGNSA. Trimming pared 6 bases from V and 1 base from J, leaving 9 bases between. This CDR3 is CASRQGVTNEKLFF. CDR3 bases: TGTGCCAGCAGACAGGGAGTAACTAATGAAAAACTGTTTTTT.

The gene calls are TRBV5-1 and TRBJ2-1; 8 bases agree with TRBD1. Germline CDR1 reads SGHRS; CDR2 reads YFSETQ. This CDR3 contains 16 residues. V was clipped by 3 bases and J by 4 bases; unmatched bases: 9. The CDR3 nucleotides are TGCGCCAGCAGCTGGCTCCCGGGACAGGTTTACAATGAGCAGTTCTTC. This translates into CASSWLPGQVYNEQFF. Full variable domain (missing parts from reference TRBV5-1 and TRBJ2-1): KAGVTQTPRYLIKTRGQQVTLSCSPISGHRSVSWYQQTPGQGLQFLFEYFSETQRNKGNFPGRFSGRQFSNSRSEMNVSTLELGDSALYLCASSWLPGQVYNEQFFGPGTRLTVL.

The gene calls are TRBV28 and TRBJ1-3, with D unresolved. The CDR3 covers 11 residues. CDR1 MDHEN and CDR2 SYDVKM come from the germline V gene. With 4 bases removed from V and 4 bases from J, the gap between germline ends came to 2 bases. The CDR3 coding sequence is TGTGCCAGCAGTTCGGGAAACACCATATATTTT. Encoded protein: CASSSGNTIYF.

This chain links TRBV20-1 with TRBJ1-4; 7 nucleotides match TRBD1. Per the germline V gene, CDR1 is DFQATT and CDR2 is SNEGSKA (reference sequence). This CDR3 spans 14 amino acids. J gave up 5 bases and V 3 bases, and 6 bases lay outside the gene matches. The CDR3 loop reads CSASSGTENEKLFF. For the CDR3, the DNA is TGCAGTGCTAGTTCCGGGACAGAGAATGAAAAACTGTTTTTT.

This chain links TRBV5-5 with TRBJ1-3; weak D call: TRBD1 (6 bases). Germline CDR1 is SGHKS and CDR2 is YYEKEE (reference sequence). The germline V and J ends were trimmed by 5 bases and 2 bases, with 11 bases remaining between them. This CDR3 is 14 amino acids long. The CDR3 DNA reads as TGTGCCAGCAGTTCCCCAGGGGCTGGAAACACCATATATTTT. Translating gives CASSSPGAGNTIYF.

The genes are TRBV7-9 and TRBJ2-2; unclear D gene. The V end was cut by 10 bases, the J end by 6 bases, with 9 bases between. CDR3 length equals 11 residues. CDR1 is SEHNR and CDR2 is FQNEAQ in the germline V gene (reference sequence). The CDR3 DNA sequence: TGTGCCAACCTACCGGCCGGGGAGCTGTTTTTT. Translating it yields CANLPAGELFF.

CDR3 sequence: CASSGLLAINNEQFF. CDR3 coding DNA: TGTGCCAGCAGTGGGCTTCTCGCCATTAACAATGAGCAGTTCTTC. The chain is built from TRBV2 and TRBJ2-1; D remains unclear. Per the germline V gene, CDR1 is SNHLY and CDR2 is FYNNEI. V gave up 4 bases and J gave up 5 bases, with 15 bases separating them. CDR3 size: 15 residues.

The gene calls are TRBV5-1 and TRBJ2-3; D is perhaps TRBD1 (5 bases). The CDR3 covers 14 residues. The germline gives CDR1 SGHRS, CDR2 YFSETQ. Trimming removed 0 bases at V and 0 bases at J, with 5 bases between. CDR3 coding DNA: TGCGCCAGCAGCTTGGGACAGAGCACAGATACGCAGTATTTT. Protein sequence: CASSLGQSTDTQYF.